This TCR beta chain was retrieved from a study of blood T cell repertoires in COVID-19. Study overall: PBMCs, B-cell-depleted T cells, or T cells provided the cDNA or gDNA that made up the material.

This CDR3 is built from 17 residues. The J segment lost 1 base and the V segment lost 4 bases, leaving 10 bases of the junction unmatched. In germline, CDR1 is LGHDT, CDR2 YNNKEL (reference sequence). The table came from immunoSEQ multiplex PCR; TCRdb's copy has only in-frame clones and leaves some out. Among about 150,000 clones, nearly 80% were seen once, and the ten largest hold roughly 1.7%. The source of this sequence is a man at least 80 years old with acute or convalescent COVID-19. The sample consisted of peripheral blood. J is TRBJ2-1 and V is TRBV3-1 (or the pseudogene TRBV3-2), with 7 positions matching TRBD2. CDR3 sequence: CASSPRLLATSYNEQFF. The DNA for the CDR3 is TGTGCCAGCAGCCCTCGGTTACTAGCGACATCCTACAATGAGCAGTTCTTC.